This T cell receptor beta chain was sequenced in a study of blood T cells in healthy people across ages. At least ten counts were recorded for this clonotype. Its antigen is currently unknown. Every donor provided roughly 10 milliliters of peripheral blood. CDR3 length: 16 amino acids. The V gene lost 5 bases and the J gene lost 0 bases, with 17 bases spanning the gap. The germline V gene has CDR1 MNHNS and CDR2 SASEGT. Points from the study as a whole: It was the long-lived donors that had more naive CD4+ cells and higher diversity than aged donors.

The second PCR ran about 6 to 12 cycles with a sample-barcoded 5' primer and J-beta primers. TCRdb used MiXCR to reprocess the 5' RACE reads, holding one entry per CDR3 protein. This repertoire shows hundreds of thousands of distinct CDR3 sequences, around 24% found once; its top ten account for just under 9%. A further study also used this sample, focusing on T cells of mothers and their children. That report notes: Samples were provided by three healthy Caucasian mothers and their six children.

The sequenced material came from blood. V and J are TRBV6-1 and TRBJ2-7, with D unresolved. The TCR originated in a boy between 10 and 17 years old in good health. CDR3 sequence: CASSQGGRTSSYEQYF. In nucleotides, the CDR3 is TGTGCCAGCAGTCAAGGTGGCAGGACGAGCTCCTACGAGCAGTACTTC.